This T cell receptor beta chain was sequenced during a study of HIV-infected children after antiretroviral therapy interruption. Deletions cut 4 bases from V and 5 bases from J, with 11 bases between. Germline V gives CDR1 SQVTM, CDR2 ANQGSEA. CDR3 size: 12 residues. As to treatment: PENTA 11 planned treatment interruption arm or continuous ART arm. Naive CD4+ CD45RA+ CD45RO- T cells were sorted from thawed PBMCs. The TCR library was built from RNA with a 3' RACE protocol and unique molecular identifiers. In TCRdb, the 3' RACE reads were re-called with MiXCR into one record per CDR3 protein. The sample includes approximately 89,000 distinct CDR3 sequences, around 6.9% of them seen just once.

The sequence was collected from a pool of human donors with HIV. This sample comprised CD45RA+ CD4+ T cells from PBMCs, pooled from several time points, obtained from a donor given antiretroviral therapy, either interrupted or continuous. The subset: naive CD4+ CD45RA+ CD45RO- T cells. The V gene is TRBV29-1, the J gene TRBJ2-5; D remains ambiguous. CDR3: CSVGGFGETQYF. The CDR3, as DNA: TGCAGCGTTGGAGGCTTCGGGGAGACCCAGTACTTC.